This entry describes one T cell receptor beta chain. These data are taken from a study of blood T cell repertoires in COVID-19. At the level of the study: The United States, Italy and Spain supplied acute and convalescent COVID-19 samples.

The data were produced by immunoSEQ multiplex PCR, yet TCRdb's version contains in-frame clones alone and is incomplete. Here the sample spans 150,000 or so clones, just under 85% being singletons. Clinical history reported by participants formed the basis on which cohorts were assigned. The CDR3 contains 14 residues. Germline V lookup: CDR1 MDHEN, CDR2 SYDVKM. Trimming pared 6 bases from V and 4 bases from J, leaving 13 bases between. The V call is TRBV28, the J call TRBJ1-5; D unclear. The source of this sequence is a man in his fifties who had recovered from COVID-19. The specimen was PBMCs or T cells enriched from blood (not recorded which). DNA for the CDR3: TGTGCCAGCAGCCCAAACATACTAAATCAGCCCCAGCATTTT. This encodes CASSPNILNQPQHF.